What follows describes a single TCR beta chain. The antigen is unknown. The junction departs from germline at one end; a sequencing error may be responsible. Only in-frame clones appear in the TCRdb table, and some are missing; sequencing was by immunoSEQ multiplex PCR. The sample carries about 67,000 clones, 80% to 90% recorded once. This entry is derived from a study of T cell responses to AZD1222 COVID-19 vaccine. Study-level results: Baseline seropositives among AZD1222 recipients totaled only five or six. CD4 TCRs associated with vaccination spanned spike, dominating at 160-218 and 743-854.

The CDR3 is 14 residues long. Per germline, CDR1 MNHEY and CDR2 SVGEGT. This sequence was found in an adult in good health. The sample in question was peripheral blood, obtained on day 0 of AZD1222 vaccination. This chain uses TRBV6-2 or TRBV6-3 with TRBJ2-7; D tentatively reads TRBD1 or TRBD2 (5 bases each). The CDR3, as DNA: TGTGCCAGCAGTTACTCCGGGACCTCCCACGAGCAGTACTTC. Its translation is CASSYSGTSHEQYF.